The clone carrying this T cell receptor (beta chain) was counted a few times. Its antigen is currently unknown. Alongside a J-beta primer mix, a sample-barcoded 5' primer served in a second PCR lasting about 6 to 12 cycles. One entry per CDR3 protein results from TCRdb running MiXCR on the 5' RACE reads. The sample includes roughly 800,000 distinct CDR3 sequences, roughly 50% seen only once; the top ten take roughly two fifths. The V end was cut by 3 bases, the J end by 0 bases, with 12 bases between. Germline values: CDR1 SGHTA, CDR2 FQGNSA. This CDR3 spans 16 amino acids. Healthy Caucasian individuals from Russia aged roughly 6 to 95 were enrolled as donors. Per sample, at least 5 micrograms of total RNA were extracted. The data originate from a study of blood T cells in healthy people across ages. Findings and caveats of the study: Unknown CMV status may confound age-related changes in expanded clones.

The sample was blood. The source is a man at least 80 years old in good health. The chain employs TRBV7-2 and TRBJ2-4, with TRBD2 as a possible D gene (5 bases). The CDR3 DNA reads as TGTGCCAGCAGCTTGTCCAATGGACTAGCCAAAAACATTCAGTACTTC. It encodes CASSLSNGLAKNIQYF.